Listed here are 10 T cell receptor beta chains from one sample, sequenced in a study of type 1 regulatory T cells. One entry per CDR3 protein, called by TCRdb with MiXCR from the reads. Seen here are 60,000 to 80,000 distinct CDR3 sequences, around 60% observed once, and the top ten hold 7.6%. No antigen is known for these receptors. The sequencing sample was made of cultured T cells, either the whole culture or a sorted T cell fraction (not recorded which). Documented subset: Tr1-enriched cell product generated in vitro against host alloantigens. The receptors stem from a human donor in good health.

The chain uses TRBV7-3 and TRBJ2-2, with TRBD1 matching over 8 bases. V dropped 2 bases and J dropped 6; count of bases not matched to a gene: 8. CDR3 length: 16 amino acids. Germline V gene data show CDR1 as SGHTA and CDR2 as FQGTGA. This CDR3 is CASSLLRTGYAGELFF. CDR3 DNA sequence: TGTGCCAGCAGCTTACTTAGGACAGGGTATGCCGGGGAGCTGTTTTTT.

The chain joins TRBV7-2 to TRBJ1-1, with no clear D. In germline, CDR1 is SGHTA, CDR2 FQGNSA. Trimming removed 1 base from V and 11 bases from J, with 11 bases in between. CDR3 length equals 12 residues. CDR3 loop: CASSLDLSRAFF. CDR3 bases: TGTGCCAGCAGCTTAGATTTGAGTAGGGCTTTCTTT.

The V and J genes are TRBV28 and TRBJ1-5; no clear D gene. Germline CDR1 reads MDHEN; CDR2 reads SYDVKM. The CDR3 consists of 13 residues. V shed 11 bases and J shed 5 bases, with 16 bases lying between them. The CDR3 DNA reads as TGTGCCGTTCGACTATACTGGGATCAGCCCCAGCATTTT. It translates to CAVRLYWDQPQHF.

This clonotype has a handful of counts. V is TRBV27 and J is TRBJ2-7, with D perhaps given as TRBD1 or TRBD2 (5 bases each). The length of the CDR3 is 13 residues. Germline CDR1 is MNHEY and CDR2 is SMNVEV (reference sequence). The V and J ends lost 5 bases and 3 bases respectively, with 11 bases between them. CDR3 amino acids: CASSEGPGYEQYF. CDR3 coding DNA: TGTGCCAGCAGTGAGGGACCTGGCTACGAGCAGTACTTC.

The chain links TRBV12-3 or TRBV12-4 to TRBJ2-5, with 9 bases lining up with TRBD2. Losses at the gene ends were 5 bases for V and 5 bases for J; bases not matched to a gene: 18. There are 18 residues in the CDR3. The CDR3 region has the DNA TGTGCCAGCAGTCCCACCCGGCGGAGCGGGAGGAGAGGGGAGACCCAGTACTTC. It codes for CASSPTRRSGRRGETQYF.

This clonotype was seen a handful of times. This rearrangement joins TRBV3-1 to TRBJ2-7, with TRBD1 matching 11 bases. Trimming cost V 6 bases and J 3 bases; bases outside gene matches: 7. The CDR3 covers 15 residues. CDR1 is LGHDT, CDR2 YNNKEL, per germline (reference sequence). As DNA, the CDR3 is TGTGCCAGCAGGCCTCCGGGACAGGGGGTCTACGAGCAGTACTTC. Translating it yields CASRPPGQGVYEQYF.

CDR3 region: CASSLIGEGKDTQYF. CDR3 nucleotides: TGCGCCAGCAGCTTGATAGGGGAAGGAAAAGATACGCAGTATTTT. The chain links TRBV5-1 to TRBJ2-3, with a weak D call TRBD1 (5 bases). Trimming removed 1 base at V and 5 bases at J, with 14 bases between. This CDR3 spans 15 amino acids. Germline lookup yields CDR1 SGHRS and CDR2 YFSETQ.

V and J are TRBV20-1 and TRBJ1-3; tentatively, D is TRBD1 (5 bases). This CDR3 is 20 amino acids long. Trimming pared 3 bases from V and 3 bases from J, leaving 30 bases between. CDR1 is DFQATT and CDR2 is SNEGSKA in the germline V gene (reference sequence). The CDR3 nucleotides are TGCAGTGCTAGTGTAGAACAGACTCGAGGCTGGGGACGAGTTGGAAACACCATATATTTT. Its translation: CSASVEQTRGWGRVGNTIYF.

J is TRBJ1-2 and V is TRBV5-6, with D perhaps matching TRBD1 (6 bases). The CDR3 totals 15 residues. Trimming pared 4 bases from V and 4 bases from J, leaving 17 bases between. Germline CDR1 is SGHDT and CDR2 is YYEEEE. The CDR3 DNA reads TGTGCCAGCAGCATCGGGACACGAGCCTTCTATGGCTACACCTTC. It encodes CASSIGTRAFYGYTF.

The CDR3: CASSGTGGAETQYF. CDR3 nucleotides: TGTGCCAGCAGTGGGACAGGGGGCGCGGAGACCCAGTACTTC. This chain uses TRBV2 with TRBJ2-5, with 11 bases that match TRBD1. This CDR3 is 14 amino acids long. The V and J ends lost 4 bases and 5 bases, in that order; junction bases with no gene match: 3. Germline V CDR1 and CDR2: SNHLY, FYNNEI.